The text below deals with one TCR beta chain. This clonotype was picked up a small number of times. The antigen it binds to is not known. Per-base qualities were not stored, and no clone one base away is much larger. The TCR beta CDR3 regions were amplified from RNA transcripts. For the first round of RT-PCR on the TCR CDR3, the HTBI primer set was used together with the Qiagen OneStep RT-PCR kit. The libraries were constructed in a second round of multiplex PCR and then size-selected and purified. Libraries were sequenced paired-end with 100 bp reads on an Illumina HiSeq2000. Per the original workflow: Raw data were processed with SOAPnuke, discarding reads with adapters, uncalled bases, mean Phred below 15, or no exact constant-primer or identifier match. COPE v1.2.5 was used to merge high-quality paired reads, and clonotypes were defined as unique nucleotide sequences. MiTCR v1.1 was used to align the clonotypes against IMGT TRBV, TRBD and TRBJ reference segments. Only V-J combinations with frequency above 0.0001, covering about 99% of repertoires, were analysed. The TCS score was defined as the ratio of F50 (clonal expansion) to E x V (chaos), calculated using BLOSUM62-based TCRdist between CDR3 peptides within each V-J. Welch's t-statistics and random forest reduced fewer than 600 V-J features to 10 to 15, which were used in a naive Bayes classifier (R e1071). The raw public reads went through TCRdb reprocessing: fastp at Q25, MiXCR clone calling, in-frame beta chains kept. CDR3 protein duplicates are merged, each entry listing the most common genes and DNA. It is TCRdb's table, rather than the study itself, that gives the V and J calls and clone size. This sample is represented by hundreds of thousands of distinct CDR3 sequences; less than 15% of them were singletons. The ten largest clones add up to 9.2% of the sample.

This record comes from a study of T cells in Graves' hyperthyroidism and ophthalmopathy (dated by TCRdb to about 2019). With respect to the entire study: Peripheral blood was collected at initial diagnosis, before any treatment. The roughly 99 discovery patients were divided at random into training and test sets in a 7:3 ratio. TCR Vbeta CDR3 sequencing of 120 to 150 peripheral blood samples (over 40 ophthalmopathy, roughly 74 hyperthyroidism and some 17 progressor patients) is reported in the paper. To identify distinguishing TCR V-J signatures, a discovery cohort of around 100 patients was used, comprising some 43 with Graves' ophthalmopathy and some 57 with stable Graves' hyperthyroidism. Prospective prediction of ophthalmopathy was tested in an independent validation cohort of fewer than 20 hyperthyroidism patients and some 17 patients who later progressed to ophthalmopathy. After sampling, hyperthyroidism patients received methimazole starting at 30 mg daily, and ophthalmopathy patients received high-dose intravenous methylprednisolone. In addition, the study compared T-cell repertoires in thyroid tissue and in blood from six Graves' hyperthyroidism patients. Findings and caveats that apply to the study as a whole: In validation, the model predicted progression to ophthalmopathy a median of approximately 6.3 months before onset, with 70% to 71% sensitivity and roughly 73% specificity. Most expanded thyroid clonotypes (frequency above 0.001) were also detected in blood, a finding suggesting that blood repertoires may reflect thyroid immune responses. A 13 V-J signature model separated ophthalmopathy from stable hyperthyroidism, with 87.88% sensitivity and roughly 81% specificity in cross-validation and 80%/75% in testing. No statistical method was used to fix the sample size in advance, and group allocation was not hidden from the investigators.

A patient counted as having stable Graves' hyperthyroidism if no progression to ophthalmopathy occurred over 18 months of follow-up. The hyperthyroidism patients were between 18 and 65 years old and newly diagnosed, with a disease duration of less than 2 months. Exclusion was applied to patients with uncontrolled infections, other autoimmune diseases, pregnancy or lactation. Diagnoses were based on clinical symptoms, serum thyroxine and TRAb, thyroid ultrasound and orbital computed tomography. PBMCs were separated from approximately 9.9 ml of fresh peripheral blood using Ficoll-Paque density gradient centrifugation. Trizol reagent was used to extract total RNA, and RNA quality was then checked on an Agilent 2100 Bioanalyzer. Between the V and J ends, shortened by 2 bases and 5 bases respectively, the junction contains 4 bases. The CDR3 measures 12 amino acids from cysteine to phenylalanine. Of the read, only the CDR3 DNA is kept; its 36 bases are in frame from base 1. Sequences LNHNV (CDR1) and YYDKDF (CDR2) are obtained from the germline V gene (reference sequence).

The receptor's source is a woman aged 18-29 years with Graves' hyperthyroidism. The source material was blood. The receptor chain draws on TRBV15 and TRBJ1-5, with the D gene uncertain. The base sequence is TGTGCCACCAGCAGAAGCTATCAGCCCCAGCATTTT. This sequence encodes CATSRSYQPQHF.